This T cell receptor (beta chain) was obtained from a study of shared clonotypes between healthy human individuals. The length of the CDR3 is 11 residues. The V end lost 4 bases, the J end lost 6 bases, and 6 bases lay between the germline ends. Germline V gene sequence: CDR1 SGHRS, CDR2 YFSETQ. Repertoires were generated with immunoSEQ multiplex PCR, while TCRdb's copy carries only in-frame clones and drops some. This sample yields some 2,500,000 clones, of which around 92% are seen a single time; 0.37% belongs to the top ten. The sample comprised naive CD4+ T cells from PBMCs. Documented subset: CD45RA+ positively selected. The clonotype comes from a man aged 18 to 29 in good health. Some clones in this sample may be carry-over from other donors' samples. V gene TRBV5-1 combines with J gene TRBJ2-3; D unresolved. The DNA for the CDR3 is TGCGCCAGCAGCGAAAGGGATACGCAGTATTTT. It encodes CASSERDTQYF.